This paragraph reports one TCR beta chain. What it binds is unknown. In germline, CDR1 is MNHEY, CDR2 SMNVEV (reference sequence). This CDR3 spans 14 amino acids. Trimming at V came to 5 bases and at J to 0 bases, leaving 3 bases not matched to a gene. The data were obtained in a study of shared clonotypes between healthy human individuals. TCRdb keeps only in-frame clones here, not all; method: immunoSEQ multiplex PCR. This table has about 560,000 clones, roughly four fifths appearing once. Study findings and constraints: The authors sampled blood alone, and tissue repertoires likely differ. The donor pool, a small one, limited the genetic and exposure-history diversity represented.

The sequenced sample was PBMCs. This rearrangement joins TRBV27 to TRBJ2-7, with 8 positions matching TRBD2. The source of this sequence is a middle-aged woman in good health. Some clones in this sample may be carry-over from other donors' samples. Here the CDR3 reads CASSVAGSSYEQYF. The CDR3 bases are TGTGCCAGCAGTGTAGCGGGGAGCTCCTACGAGCAGTACTTC.